The 27 T cell receptor beta chains reported below all come from one sample, sequenced in a study of T cell repertoires in cytomegalovirus infection. TCRdb fed the reads into MiXCR, producing one record per CDR3 protein. This repertoire shows about 320,000 distinct CDR3 sequences, 9.5% found once; its top ten account for 3.5% to 4.5%. Specimen: PBMCs. These receptors came from a human donor in good health (CMV status not recorded). Some clones in this sample may be carry-over from other donors' samples.

The table lists this clonotype with a few counts. The rearrangement links TRBV6-5 to TRBJ2-1, with 15 positions matching TRBD2. The CDR3 loop spans 16 amino acids. Germline lookup yields CDR1 MNHEY and CDR2 SVGAGI. The J segment lost 15 bases and the V segment lost 6 bases, leaving 15 bases of the junction unmatched. CDR3 sequence: CASSTWGLAGGRSVFF. CDR3 sequence (DNA): TGTGCCAGCAGCACCTGGGGACTAGCGGGGGGCCGTTCGGTGTTCTTC.

This clonotype was counted only a few times. The chain recombines TRBV7-9 with TRBJ1-4; 10 bases are a match to TRBD1. The V and J ends lost 5 bases and 8 bases, in that order; junction bases with no gene match: 14. There are 17 residues in the CDR3. Germline-derived CDR1 and CDR2 are SEHNR and FQNEAQ (reference sequence). The CDR3 is CASSVGTGVPAKEKLFF. Written as DNA, the CDR3 is TGTGCCAGCAGCGTAGGGACAGGGGTGCCCGCGAAGGAAAAACTGTTTTTT.

Concerning this clonotype itself: A read error may account for a junction end that differs from germline. The chain combines TRBV4-1 with TRBJ1-6; D is perhaps TRBD1 (5 bases). The length of the CDR3 is 13 residues. Germline V gene sequence: CDR1 MGHRA, CDR2 YSYEKL. CDR3 in DNA: TGTGCCAGCAGCCACTCACCCGGGACGGCCCTTCGCTTT. This codes for CASSHSPGTALRF.

The chain links TRBV19 to TRBJ1-3; 10 bases are shared with TRBD1. V shed 11 bases, J shed 5 bases, and the junction held 6 bases outside the gene matches. The CDR3 is 13 amino acids. Germline V gene lookup returns CDR1 LNHDA and CDR2 SQIVND (reference sequence). CDR3 DNA sequence: TGTGCCGTGGGGACAGGGGATCGAAACACCATATATTTT. This encodes CAVGTGDRNTIYF. The full variable domain, in which reference TRBV19 and TRBJ1-3 provide the parts outside the CDR3, is DGGITQSPKYLFRKEGQNVTLSCEQNLNHDAMYWYRQDPGQGLRLIYYSQIVNDFQKGDIAEGYSVSREKKESFPLTVTSAQKNPTAFYLCAVGTGDRNTIYFGEGSWLTVV.

This clonotype was seen many times. This rearrangement joins TRBV7-9 to TRBJ1-5; D gene unclear. Germline-derived CDR1 and CDR2 are SEHNR and FQNEAQ (reference sequence). The V and J ends lost 1 base and 3 bases respectively, with 7 bases between them. This CDR3 contains 14 residues. CDR3 nucleotide sequence: TGTGCCAGCAGCTTAGACAGAAACAATCAGCCCCAGCATTTT. It is translated as CASSLDRNNQPQHF.

This clonotype was detected a few times. The chain uses TRBV4-2 and TRBJ2-1; maybe TRBD2 (5 bases). This CDR3 region has 15 residues. V was pared by 1 base and J by 6 bases, with 13 bases between. Germline CDR1 and CDR2: LGHNA and YNFKEQ. Written as DNA, the CDR3 is TGTGCCAGCAGCCAAGTTCTGGACTCCGTCAATGAGCAGTTCTTC. It codes for CASSQVLDSVNEQFF.

In this sample, this clonotype turned up a few times. The chain carries TRBV28 and TRBJ2-7; TRBD2 matches at 9 bases. CDR1 MDHEN and CDR2 SYDVKM come from the germline V gene. After removal of 5 bases from V and 7 bases from J, the junction contained 6 bases not matched to a gene. The CDR3 loop spans 13 amino acids. CDR3 protein: CASSGLAGNEQYF. DNA for the CDR3: TGTGCCAGCAGTGGTCTAGCGGGAAATGAGCAGTACTTC.

The chain employs TRBV28 and TRBJ2-7; TRBD1 might be the D (5 bases). Germline assignment: CDR1 MDHEN and CDR2 SYDVKM. With 3 bases removed from V and 4 bases from J, the gap between germline ends came to 16 bases. The CDR3 is made up of 15 amino acids. CDR3 nucleotides: TGTGCCAGCAGTTTGGAGACAGTAGTGCGGTACGAGCAGTACTTC. Translating it yields CASSLETVVRYEQYF.

This clonotype was picked up a small number of times. CDR3 amino acids: CASSPGILDGDGYTF. CDR3 DNA: TGTGCCAGCTCACCGGGGATTTTGGACGGCGATGGCTACACCTTC. V is TRBV18 and J is TRBJ1-2; D gene uncertain. Germline lookup yields CDR1 KGHSH and CDR2 LQKENI. V was clipped by 3 bases and J by 6 bases, with 17 bases between them. This CDR3 has 15 amino acids.

This clonotype was recorded many times. V usage is TRBV7-2 and J usage is TRBJ1-6; a weak D match, TRBD1 (6 bases). Germline V lookup: CDR1 SGHTA, CDR2 FQGNSA. V lost 1 base and J 4 bases, leaving 8 bases between the germline ends. CDR3 size: 15 residues. The CDR3 region is CASSLDRVYNSPLHF. The DNA of the CDR3 is TGTGCCAGCAGCTTAGACAGGGTGTATAATTCACCCCTCCACTTT.

The chain combines TRBV12-3 or TRBV12-4 with TRBJ1-3; TRBD1 matches at 10 bases. The CDR3 covers 15 residues. The J segment lost 8 bases and the V segment lost 7 bases, leaving 11 bases of the junction unmatched. Here the CDR3 reads CASTSPGQGWDTIYF. The CDR3 DNA reads as TGTGCCAGCACCTCCCCGGGACAGGGGTGGGACACCATATATTTT.

This clonotype was counted a single time. Being one base from a much bigger clone, this may be a read error. The chain couples TRBV7-2 to TRBJ1-3; D is perhaps TRBD1 (5 bases). Germline lookup yields CDR1 SGHTA and CDR2 FQGNSA. Deletions cut 8 bases from V and 0 bases from J, with 20 bases between. The CDR3 runs 17 residues. The CDR3 region is CASPSLKGISSGNTIYF. The CDR3 DNA sequence: TGTGCCAGCCCCTCCCTGAAGGGGATAAGCTCTGGAAACACCATATATTTT.

This clonotype was recorded many times. The chain's CDR3 is CASSRLDGRATEAFF. DNA for the CDR3: TGTGCCAGCAGCCGACTGGACGGGAGGGCCACTGAAGCTTTCTTT. This chain connects TRBV7-6 to TRBJ1-1; unclear D gene. Germline V gives CDR1 SGHVS, CDR2 FNYEAQ. The V gene lost 5 bases and the J gene lost 4 bases, with 17 bases spanning the gap. The CDR3 has 15 residues. Combining the CDR3 with reference TRBV7-6 and TRBJ1-1 gives the whole variable domain GAGVSQSPRYKVTKRGQDVALRCDPISGHVSLYWYRQALGQGPEFLTYFNYEAQQDKSGLPNDRFSAERPEGSISTLTIQRTEQRDSAMYRCASSRLDGRATEAFFGQGTRLTVV.

This clonotype was seen a few times. The chain employs TRBV23-1 and TRBJ2-1; TRBD2 matches 14 bases. TRBV23-1 has ORF status, its function being uncertain. V dropped 7 bases and J dropped 5; count of bases not matched to a gene: 16. The CDR3 sequence is 19 residues long. The CDR3 sequence is CASTHERTSGGPLDNEQFF. CDR3 DNA sequence: TGCGCCAGCACGCACGAGAGGACTAGCGGGGGGCCTCTCGACAATGAGCAGTTCTTC.

A note on this clonotype: Being one base from a much bigger clone, this may be a read error. The J gene is TRBJ1-1, the V gene TRBV7-8; D possibly corresponds to TRBD1 (5 bases). Germline V gene lookup returns CDR1 SGHVS and CDR2 FQNEAQ. Trimming left V 5 bases short and J 6 bases short, with 19 bases between. CDR3 size: 15 residues. CDR3 residues: CASSPLPGAWAEAFF. In nucleotides, the CDR3 is TGTGCCAGCAGCCCCCTTCCCGGGGCTTGGGCTGAAGCTTTCTTT. Combining the CDR3 with reference TRBV7-8 and TRBJ1-1 gives the whole variable domain GAGVSQSPRYKVAKRGQDVALRCDPISGHVSLFWYQQALGQGPEFLTYFQNEAQLDKSGLPSDRFFAERPEGSVSTLKIQRTQQEDSAVYLCASSPLPGAWAEAFFGQGTRLTVV.

The chain recombines TRBV13 with TRBJ1-2; tentatively, D is TRBD1 (6 bases). V was trimmed by 6 bases and J by 6 bases, leaving 11 bases between them. CDR3 length: 12 residues. Germline CDR1 reads PRHDT; CDR2 reads FYEKMQ (reference sequence). In DNA form, the CDR3 reads TGTGCCAGCAGAATAGGGGGAGATGGCTACACCTTC. Its protein is CASRIGGDGYTF.

This clonotype was seen repeatedly, ten times or more. The rearrangement links TRBV7-2 to TRBJ1-2; 7 bases align to TRBD1. From germline, CDR1 is SGHTA and CDR2 FQGNSA. This CDR3 has 13 amino acids. V lost 5 bases, J lost 2 bases, and 2 bases stayed unmatched. The CDR3 nucleotides read TGTGCCAGCAGCACGACAGGGAACTATGGCTACACCTTC. It yields the protein CASSTTGNYGYTF.

There are many counts of this clonotype. The chain links TRBV7-9 to TRBJ1-2; 8 bases map to TRBD1. CDR3 size: 16 residues. The germline CDR1 and CDR2 sequences are SEHNR and FQNEAQ (reference sequence). The trim removed 4 bases at V and 4 bases at J, leaving 11 bases unmatched. CDR3 region: CASSSAQGAQFYGYTF. The CDR3 nucleotides read TGTGCCAGCAGCTCTGCCCAGGGGGCCCAATTCTATGGCTACACCTTC. The variable domain in full, with the rest retrieved from reference TRBV7-9 and TRBJ1-2, is DTGVSQNPRHKITKRGQNVTFRCDPISEHNRLYWYRQTLGQGPEFLTYFQNEAQLEKSRLLSDRFSAERPKGSFSTLEIQRTEQGDSAMYLCASSSAQGAQFYGYTFGSGTRLTVV.

In its sample, this clonotype was seen a few times. The rearrangement links TRBV2 to TRBJ1-4; D is unresolved. Germline CDR1 SNHLY, CDR2 FYNNEI. This CDR3 spans 10 amino acids. The V end lost 8 bases, the J end lost 5 bases, and 3 bases lay between the germline ends. In DNA, the CDR3 is TGTGCCAGCCGAAATGAAAAACTGTTTTTT. Its protein is CASRNEKLFF.

V usage is TRBV24-1 and J usage is TRBJ2-3; D gene ambiguous. The CDR3 contains 11 residues. Trimming took off 7 bases at V and 4 bases at J, with 5 bases between the two ends. The germline V gene has CDR1 KGHDR and CDR2 SFDVKD. The DNA for the CDR3 is TGTGCCACCAGGGTAGCAGATACGCAGTATTTT. As protein: CATRVADTQYF.

The chain uses TRBV7-2 and TRBJ1-2, with D perhaps TRBD1 (6 bases). CDR1 and CDR2 from the germline V gene are SGHTA and FQGNSA. The CDR3 is 14 amino acids. The V end lost 2 bases, the J end lost 3 bases, and 10 bases lay between the germline ends. The CDR3 coding sequence is TGTGCCAGCAGCTTATACAGGGCTGACTATGGCTACACCTTC. Protein sequence: CASSLYRADYGYTF.

The chain joins TRBV18 to TRBJ1-2; 9 positions match TRBD1. The trim removed 11 bases at V and 8 bases at J, leaving 12 bases unmatched. Germline V gives CDR1 KGHSH, CDR2 LQKENI. The CDR3 covers 13 residues. The chain's CDR3 is CAGRTGESWGYTF. Written as DNA, the CDR3 is TGTGCCGGCCGGACAGGGGAATCTTGGGGCTACACCTTC.

The rearrangement links TRBV7-6 to TRBJ1-1, with a tentative D call TRBD1 (5 bases). The germline gives CDR1 SGHVS, CDR2 FNYEAQ. This CDR3 region has 14 residues. V was cut by 0 bases and J by 11 bases, with 16 bases left in between. This chain's CDR3 is CASSLARGRRRAFF. CDR3 nucleotide sequence: TGTGCCAGCAGCTTAGCGCGGGGACGGAGAAGGGCTTTCTTT.

This clonotype was detected ten times or more. The genes are TRBV4-3 and TRBJ1-1, with 7 bases lining up with TRBD1. V shed 0 bases, J shed 5 bases, and the junction held 9 bases outside the gene matches. This CDR3 contains 16 residues. In germline, CDR1 is LGHNA, CDR2 YSLEER. In DNA form, the CDR3 reads TGCGCCAGCAGCCAAGACCTAACAGGGGAGGGGACTGAAGCTTTCTTT. It yields the protein CASSQDLTGEGTEAFF.

Comment on this clonotype: A single base separates this from a much larger clone, so it may be a read error. This sequence joins TRBV19 and TRBJ1-2; D might be TRBD1 (5 bases). This CDR3 has 14 residues. Trimming removed 7 bases at V and 2 bases at J, with 14 bases between. Germline CDR1 LNHDA, CDR2 SQIVND (reference sequence). Here the CDR3 reads CASTQDIWNYGYTF. The CDR3 DNA reads TGTGCCAGTACTCAGGACATTTGGAACTATGGCTACACCTTC.

In this sample, this clonotype turned up many times. This sequence joins TRBV24-1 and TRBJ2-3; 7 bases align to TRBD2. Per germline, CDR1 KGHDR and CDR2 SFDVKD. The J segment lost 3 bases and the V segment lost 6 bases, leaving 11 bases of the junction unmatched. The CDR3 has 16 amino acids. CDR3 coding DNA: TGTGCCACCAGTTTGGGTGAAGTCGGGAGGACAGATACGCAGTATTTT. This codes for CATSLGEVGRTDTQYF.

This clonotype occurred a few times. This chain uses TRBV5-5 with TRBJ1-4, with TRBD1 matching 8 bases. The J segment lost 8 bases and the V segment lost 2 bases, leaving 14 bases of the junction unmatched. The CDR3 loop spans 17 amino acids. Germline CDR1 reads SGHKS; CDR2 reads YYEKEE (reference sequence). CDR3 protein: CASSFQITGGQGEKLFF. CDR3 nucleotide sequence: TGTGCCAGCAGCTTCCAAATCACAGGGGGACAAGGAGAAAAACTGTTTTTT.